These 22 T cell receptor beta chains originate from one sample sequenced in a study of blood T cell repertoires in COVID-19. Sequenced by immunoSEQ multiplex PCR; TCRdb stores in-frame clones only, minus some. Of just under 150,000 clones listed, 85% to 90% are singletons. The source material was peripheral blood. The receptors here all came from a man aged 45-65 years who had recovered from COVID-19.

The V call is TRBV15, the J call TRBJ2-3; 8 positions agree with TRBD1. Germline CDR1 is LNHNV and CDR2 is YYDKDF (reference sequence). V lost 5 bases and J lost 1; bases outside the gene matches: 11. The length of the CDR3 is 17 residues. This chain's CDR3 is CATSRRRTGTGTDTQYF. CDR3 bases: TGTGCCACCAGCCGCCGCAGGACAGGGACGGGCACAGATACGCAGTATTTT.

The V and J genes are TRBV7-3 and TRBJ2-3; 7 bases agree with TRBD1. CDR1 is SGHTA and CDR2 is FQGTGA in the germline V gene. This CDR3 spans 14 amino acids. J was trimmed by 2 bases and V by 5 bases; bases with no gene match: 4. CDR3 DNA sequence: TGTGCCAGCAGCCCGGACAGGAACACAGATACGCAGTATTTT. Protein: CASSPDRNTDTQYF.

The CDR3 DNA reads TGCGCCAGCAGCTCAACCGGGACAAGAGGGACTGAAGCTTTCTTT. Translation: CASSSTGTRGTEAFF. The V call is TRBV5-1, the J call TRBJ1-1; weak D call: TRBD1 (6 bases). This CDR3 is 15 amino acids long. CDR1 and CDR2 from the germline V gene are SGHRS and YFSETQ. Trimming removed 3 bases at V and 5 bases at J, with 17 bases between.

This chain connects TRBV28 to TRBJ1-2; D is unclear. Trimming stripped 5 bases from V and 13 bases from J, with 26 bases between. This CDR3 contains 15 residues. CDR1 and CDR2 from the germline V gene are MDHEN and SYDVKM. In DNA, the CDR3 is TGTGCCAGCAGTCTTCCTTCCCCCTTGACGGACTCAGGCACCTTC. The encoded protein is CASSLPSPLTDSGTF.

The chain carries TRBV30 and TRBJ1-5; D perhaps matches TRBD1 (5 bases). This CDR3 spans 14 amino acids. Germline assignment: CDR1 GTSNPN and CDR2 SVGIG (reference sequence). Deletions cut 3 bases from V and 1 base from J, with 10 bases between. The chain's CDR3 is CAWSRTWSNQPQHF. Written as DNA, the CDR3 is TGTGCCTGGAGCCGGACATGGAGCAATCAGCCCCAGCATTTT.

Here the CDR3 reads CASSIQGYSNQPQHF. The CDR3 DNA reads as TGTGCCAGTAGTATTCAGGGGTATAGCAATCAGCCCCAGCATTTT. The V call is TRBV19, the J call TRBJ1-5; the D gene is possibly TRBD1 (6 bases). CDR3 size: 15 residues. Germline V gene lookup returns CDR1 LNHDA and CDR2 SQIVND (reference sequence). Trimming pared 3 bases from V and 0 bases from J, leaving 9 bases between.

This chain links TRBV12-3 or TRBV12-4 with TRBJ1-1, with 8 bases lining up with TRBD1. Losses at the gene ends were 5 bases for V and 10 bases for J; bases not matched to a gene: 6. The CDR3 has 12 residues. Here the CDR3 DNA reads TGTGCCAGCAGTCCCTGGACAGGGACAGCTTTCTTT. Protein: CASSPWTGTAFF.

The CDR3 protein is CASSPGQDNTEAFF. For the CDR3, the DNA is TGTGCCAGCAGCCCGGGACAGGATAACACTGAAGCTTTCTTT. V usage is TRBV4-2 and J usage is TRBJ1-1; 8 bases align to TRBD1. There are 14 residues in the CDR3. Germline V gene lookup returns CDR1 LGHNA and CDR2 YNFKEQ. Trimming removed 4 bases from V and 2 bases from J; junction bases left unmatched: 3.

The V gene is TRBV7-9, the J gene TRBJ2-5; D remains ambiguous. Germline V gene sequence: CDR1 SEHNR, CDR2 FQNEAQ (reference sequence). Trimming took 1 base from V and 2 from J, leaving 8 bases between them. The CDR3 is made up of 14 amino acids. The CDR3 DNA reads TGTGCCAGCAGCTTAGGACATATTCAAGAGACCCAGTACTTC. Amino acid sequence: CASSLGHIQETQYF.

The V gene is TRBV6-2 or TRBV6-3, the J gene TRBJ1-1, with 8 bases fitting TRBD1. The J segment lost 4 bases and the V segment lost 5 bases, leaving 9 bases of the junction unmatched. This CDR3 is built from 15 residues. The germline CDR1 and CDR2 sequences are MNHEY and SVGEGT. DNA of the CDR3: TGTGCCAGCAGTCCGGACAGGGAAGGGATCACTGAAGCTTTCTTT. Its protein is CASSPDREGITEAFF.

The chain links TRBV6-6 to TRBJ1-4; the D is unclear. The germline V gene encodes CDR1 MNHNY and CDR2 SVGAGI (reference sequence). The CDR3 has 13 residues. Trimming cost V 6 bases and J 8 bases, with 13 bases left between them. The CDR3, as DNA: TGTGCCAGCAGGCGGGGAGGTGGGGAAAAACTGTTTTTT. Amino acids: CASRRGGGEKLFF.

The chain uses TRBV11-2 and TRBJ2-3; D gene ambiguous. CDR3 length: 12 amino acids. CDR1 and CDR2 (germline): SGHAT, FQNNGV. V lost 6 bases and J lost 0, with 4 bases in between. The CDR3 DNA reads TGTGCCAGCAGTAGAAGCACAGATACGCAGTATTTT. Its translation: CASSRSTDTQYF.

This chain's CDR3 is CASHEGTGLTDTQYF. For the CDR3, the DNA is TGTGCCAGCCACGAAGGGACAGGATTGACAGATACGCAGTATTTT. The chain has TRBV19 and TRBJ2-3; 8 positions match TRBD1. Germline CDR1 reads LNHDA; CDR2 reads SQIVND (reference sequence). CDR3 length: 15 residues. Trimming removed 9 bases from V and 3 bases from J; junction bases left unmatched: 11.

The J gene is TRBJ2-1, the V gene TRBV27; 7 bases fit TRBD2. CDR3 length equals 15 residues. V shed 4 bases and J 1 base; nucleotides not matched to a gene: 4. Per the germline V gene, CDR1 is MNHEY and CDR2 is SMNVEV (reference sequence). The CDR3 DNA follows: TGTGCCAGCAGTTGGGGGGGTAATTCCTACAATGAGCAGTTCTTC. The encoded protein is CASSWGGNSYNEQFF.

CDR3 residues: CASSSTGPMDGYTF. CDR3 bases: TGTGCCAGCAGCTCGACAGGACCTATGGATGGCTACACCTTC. V and J are TRBV7-9 and TRBJ1-2; tentative D call: TRBD1 (6 bases). Per the germline V gene, CDR1 is SEHNR and CDR2 is FQNEAQ (reference sequence). The ends were cut back, 4 bases at V and 6 bases at J, with 15 bases in the middle. This CDR3 comprises 14 residues.

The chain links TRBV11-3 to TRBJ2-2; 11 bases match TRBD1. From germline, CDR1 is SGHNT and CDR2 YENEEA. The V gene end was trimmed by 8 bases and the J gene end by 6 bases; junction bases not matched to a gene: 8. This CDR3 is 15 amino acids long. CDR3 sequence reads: CASGKDRGLSGELFF. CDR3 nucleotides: TGTGCCAGCGGGAAGGACAGGGGGCTTTCCGGGGAGCTGTTTTTT.

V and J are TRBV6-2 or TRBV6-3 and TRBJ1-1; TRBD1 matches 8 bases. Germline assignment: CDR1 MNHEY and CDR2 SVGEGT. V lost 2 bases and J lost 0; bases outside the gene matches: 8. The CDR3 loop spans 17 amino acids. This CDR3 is CASSYRAGGSLNTEAFF. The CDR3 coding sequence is TGTGCCAGCAGTTACCGGGCAGGGGGCTCCTTGAACACTGAAGCTTTCTTT.

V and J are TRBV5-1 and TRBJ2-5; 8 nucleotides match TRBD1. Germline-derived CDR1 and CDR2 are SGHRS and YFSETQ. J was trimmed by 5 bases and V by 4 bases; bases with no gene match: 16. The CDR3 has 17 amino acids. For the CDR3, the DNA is TGCGCCAGCAGCCCGGTTCGGCAGGGGGCGAATTGGGAGACCCAGTACTTC. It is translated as CASSPVRQGANWETQYF. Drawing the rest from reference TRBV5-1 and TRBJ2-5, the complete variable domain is KAGVTQTPRYLIKTRGQQVTLSCSPISGHRSVSWYQQTPGQGLQFLFEYFSETQRNKGNFPGRFSGRQFSNSRSEMNVSTLELGDSALYLCASSPVRQGANWETQYFGPGTRLLVL.

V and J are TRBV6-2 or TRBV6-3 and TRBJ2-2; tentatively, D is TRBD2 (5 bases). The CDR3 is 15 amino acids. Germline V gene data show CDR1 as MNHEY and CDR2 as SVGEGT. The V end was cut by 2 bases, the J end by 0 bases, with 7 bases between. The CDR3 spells CASSYLGTNTGELFF. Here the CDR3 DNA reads TGTGCCAGCAGTTACCTCGGGACGAACACCGGGGAGCTGTTTTTT.

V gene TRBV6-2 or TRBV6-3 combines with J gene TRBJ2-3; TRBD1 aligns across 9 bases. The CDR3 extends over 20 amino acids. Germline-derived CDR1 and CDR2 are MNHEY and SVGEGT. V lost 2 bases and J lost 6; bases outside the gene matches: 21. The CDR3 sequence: CASSYRSLSSGQGLRDTQYF. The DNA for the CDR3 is TGTGCCAGCAGTTACCGATCATTGTCATCGGGACAGGGCCTGCGGGATACGCAGTATTTT.

The CDR3 DNA is TGTGCCAGCAGTGGGACTAGCGGCCGCACAGATACGCAGTATTTT. Translated, it gives CASSGTSGRTDTQYF. The rearrangement links TRBV2 to TRBJ2-3, with 10 bases identical to TRBD2. This CDR3 is built from 15 residues. The ends lost 4 bases at V and 1 base at J; junction bases unmatched: 2. The germline CDR1 and CDR2 sequences are SNHLY and FYNNEI.

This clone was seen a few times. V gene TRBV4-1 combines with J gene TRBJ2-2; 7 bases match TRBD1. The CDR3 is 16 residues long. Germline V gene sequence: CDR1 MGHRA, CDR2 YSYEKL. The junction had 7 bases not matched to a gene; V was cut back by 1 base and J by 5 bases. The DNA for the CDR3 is TGCGCCAGCAGCCAAGTTGGGCTCAGGGGGACCGGGGAGCTGTTTTTT. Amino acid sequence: CASSQVGLRGTGELFF.